This TCR beta chain was observed in a study of T-cell memory formation after mild COVID-19. Trimming pared 6 bases from V and 4 bases from J, leaving 8 bases between. Germline V gene sequence: CDR1 KGHSH, CDR2 LQKENI. The CDR3 length is 12 residues. This clonotype has just a few counts. Its antigen is currently unknown. With constant-segment primers, 5'RACE yielded cDNA libraries of TCR alpha and TCR beta that carried sample barcodes and UMIs. One entry per CDR3 protein results from TCRdb running MiXCR on the 5' RACE reads. The sample contains some 190,000 distinct CDR3 sequences, roughly 17% of which appear only once. Study-level findings and limits: Mainly in CM and EM were contracting CD4+ clones; CD8+ were in EMRA.

This clonotype was sampled from an adult woman who had mild COVID-19 (a few samples of this study predate the infection). Cell type and time point are not known. Sequencing used PBMCs or a T cell subset sorted from them (not recorded which). This chain joins TRBV18 and TRBJ2-3; D not resolved. CDR3 bases: TGTGCCAGCTCCCCGAGTGCAGATACGCAGTATTTT. This encodes CASSPSADTQYF. Full variable domain (outside the CDR3, taken from reference TRBV18 and TRBJ2-3): NAGVMQNPRHLVRRRGQEARLRCSPMKGHSHVYWYRQLPEEGLKFMVYLQKENIIDESGMPKERFSAEFPKEGPSILRIQQVVRGDSAAYFCASSPSADTQYFGPGTRLTVL.